These T cell receptor beta chains were read from a single sample in a study of cytomegalovirus exposure and HLA in healthy donors. The method was immunoSEQ multiplex PCR; TCRdb's version includes in-frame clones alone and lacks a portion of them. The sample consists of 270,000 or so clones, roughly 90% of them appearing once. Sequenced input: PBMCs. These receptors were collected from a man aged 40-49 years in good health and CMV-seropositive. CDR3s include the opening cysteine and the closing phenylalanine or tryptophan. A D gene is named only where the DNA matches it firmly. Part of the rows lack a size; the others show once, few, many or a class for expanded clones.

D gene: TRBD2; V gene: TRBV4-1; J gene: TRBJ2-7; clone size: NA; CDR3 DNA: TGCGCCAGCAGCCAGAGACTAGCGGACTACGAGCAGTACTTC; CDR3 protein: CASSQRLADYEQYF
D gene: TRBD2; V gene: TRBV7-9; J gene: TRBJ2-7; clone size: NA; CDR3 DNA: TGTGCCAGCAGCTACGGGACTAGCGGGAGCTACGAGCAGTACTTC; CDR3 protein: CASSYGTSGSYEQYF
D gene: NA; V gene: TRBV4-1; J gene: TRBJ2-1; clone size: NA; CDR3 DNA: TGCGCCAGCAGCCCACGACAGCCCCCCTTCTACAATGAGCAGTTCTTC; CDR3 protein: CASSPRQPPFYNEQFF
D gene: NA; V gene: TRBV27; J gene: TRBJ1-4; clone size: NA; CDR3 DNA: TGTGCCAGTACCGGCAGGGGAAATGAAAAACTGTTTTTT; CDR3 protein: CASTGRGNEKLFF
D gene: NA; V gene: TRBV7-9; J gene: TRBJ1-5; clone size: few; CDR3 DNA: TGTGCCAGCAGCTTACAGGGGAATCAGCCCCAGCATTTT; CDR3 protein: CASSLQGNQPQHF
D gene: TRBD2; V gene: TRBV28; J gene: TRBJ2-7; clone size: NA; CDR3 DNA: TGTGCCAGCAGGGCGGGAGGCCCGCCCTACGAGCAGTACTTC; CDR3 protein: CASRAGGPPYEQYF
D gene: NA; V gene: TRBV12-5; J gene: TRBJ2-7; clone size: NA; CDR3 DNA: TGTGCTAGTGGTTTGGTCCCTTTCTCCTACGAGCAGTACTTC; CDR3 protein: CASGLVPFSYEQYF
D gene: NA; V gene: TRBV5-1; J gene: TRBJ1-1; clone size: NA; CDR3 DNA: TGCGCCAGCAGAGGGGTCTTGAACACTGAAGCTTTCTTT; CDR3 protein: CASRGVLNTEAFF
D gene: NA; V gene: TRBV4-1; J gene: TRBJ2-1; clone size: NA; CDR3 DNA: TGCGCCAGCAGCCAAGAAGGCAGGGCTACCTACAATGAGCAGTTCTTC; CDR3 protein: CASSQEGRATYNEQFF
D gene: NA; V gene: TRBV7-2; J gene: TRBJ2-1; clone size: few; CDR3 DNA: TGTGCCAGCAGCCACAGCGGGACAACTACATATGAGCAGTTCTTC; CDR3 protein: CASSHSGTTTYEQFF
D gene: NA; V gene: TRBV10-2; J gene: TRBJ2-2; clone size: NA; CDR3 DNA: TGCGCCACCAAGCCACCGAGGTACCCCGGGGAGCTGTTTTTT; CDR3 protein: CATKPPRYPGELFF
D gene: TRBD1; V gene: TRBV4-1; J gene: TRBJ1-1; clone size: NA; CDR3 DNA: TGCGCCAGCAGCCAATCCACAGGGGACGCTTTCTTT; CDR3 protein: CASSQSTGDAFF
D gene: NA; V gene: TRBV27; J gene: TRBJ1-2; clone size: NA; CDR3 DNA: TGTGCCAGCAGTTTATCGACGGCAGGGAGGAACTATGGCTACACCTTC; CDR3 protein: CASSLSTAGRNYGYTF
D gene: TRBD1; V gene: TRBV15; J gene: TRBJ1-3; clone size: once; CDR3 DNA: TGTGCCACCAGCAGAGATGGGGACAGTCGAAACACCATATATTTT; CDR3 protein: CATSRDGDSRNTIYF
D gene: NA; V gene: TRBV28; J gene: TRBJ1-2; clone size: once; CDR3 DNA: TGTGCCAGCTGGGCCAGAGTGAATAACTATGGCTACACCTTC; CDR3 protein: CASWARVNNYGYTF
D gene: NA; V gene: TRBV9; J gene: TRBJ1-1; clone size: NA; CDR3 DNA: TGTGCCAGCAGCAGAAGACAGGACATGAACACTGAAGCTTTCTTT; CDR3 protein: CASSRRQDMNTEAFF
D gene: NA; V gene: TRBV7-3; J gene: TRBJ2-7; clone size: once; CDR3 DNA: TGTGCCAGCAGCTTCACGAAGGGGTACGAGCAGTACTTC; CDR3 protein: CASSFTKGYEQYF
D gene: NA; V gene: TRBV19; J gene: TRBJ1-5; clone size: NA; CDR3 DNA: TGTGCCAGTAGTATAGACGGAATCCGTCGGGGACCCCAGCATTTT; CDR3 protein: CASSIDGIRRGPQHF
D gene: NA; V gene: TRBV25-1; J gene: TRBJ1-1; clone size: NA; CDR3 DNA: TGTGCCAGCAGTGAAACGCAGGGGTGGGGGACAGAAGCTTTCTTT; CDR3 protein: CASSETQGWGTEAFF
D gene: NA; V gene: TRBV5-1; J gene: TRBJ2-7; clone size: few; CDR3 DNA: TGCGCCAGCGCCACTAGAGTCCTGGACGAGCAGTACTTC; CDR3 protein: CASATRVLDEQYF
D gene: TRBD1; V gene: TRBV7-6; J gene: TRBJ2-2; clone size: once; CDR3 DNA: TGTGCCAGCAGCCGAGGGACAGGGCGTGGCGGGGAGCTGTTTTTT; CDR3 protein: CASSRGTGRGGELFF
D gene: NA; V gene: TRBV2; J gene: TRBJ2-7; clone size: NA; CDR3 DNA: TGTGCCAGCACTAGTGGTAGCAGCCCCGTGGAGCAGTACTTC; CDR3 protein: CASTSGSSPVEQYF
D gene: TRBD2; V gene: TRBV11-3; J gene: TRBJ2-2; clone size: once; CDR3 DNA: TGTGCCAGCAGCTTACTAGCGGGAGATACCGCGAACACCGGGGAGCTGTTTTTT; CDR3 protein: CASSLLAGDTANTGELFF
D gene: NA; V gene: TRBV28; J gene: TRBJ1-1; clone size: NA; CDR3 DNA: TGTGCCAGCAGCGCGCAAGACACTGAAGCTTTCTTT; CDR3 protein: CASSAQDTEAFF
D gene: TRBD2; V gene: TRBV5-1; J gene: TRBJ2-3; clone size: once; CDR3 DNA: TGCGCCAGCAGCCATAAACTAGCGGAAGGCACAGATACGCAGTATTTT; CDR3 protein: CASSHKLAEGTDTQYF
D gene: TRBD1; V gene: TRBV4-1; J gene: TRBJ2-7; clone size: NA; CDR3 DNA: TGCGCCAGCAGCCAAGGTCTACGAGGACAGGGAGCGTACTTC; CDR3 protein: CASSQGLRGQGAYF